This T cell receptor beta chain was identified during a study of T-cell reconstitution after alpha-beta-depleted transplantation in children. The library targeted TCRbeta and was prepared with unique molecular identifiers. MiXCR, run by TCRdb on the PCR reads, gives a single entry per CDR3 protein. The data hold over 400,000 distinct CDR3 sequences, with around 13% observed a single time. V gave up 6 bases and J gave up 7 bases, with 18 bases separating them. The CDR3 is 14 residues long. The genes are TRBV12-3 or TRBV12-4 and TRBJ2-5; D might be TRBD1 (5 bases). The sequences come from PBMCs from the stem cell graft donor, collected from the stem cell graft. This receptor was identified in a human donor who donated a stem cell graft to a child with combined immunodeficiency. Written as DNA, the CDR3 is TGTGCCAGCAGGAATACAGGCTCCCAGGGGACCCAGTACTTC. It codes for CASRNTGSQGTQYF.